This passage covers 3 T cell receptor beta chains from one sample sequenced in a study of PD-1 blockade in mismatch repair-deficient tumors. The data were produced by immunoSEQ multiplex PCR, yet TCRdb's version contains in-frame clones alone and is incomplete. The data hold some 120,000 clones, with 60% to 85% observed a single time. Sequencing used peripheral blood, obtained about 13 months after starting pembrolizumab. These receptors were obtained from an adult with mismatch repair-deficient cancer.

This chain connects TRBV28 to TRBJ1-4, with 10 bases identical to TRBD1. The germline gives CDR1 MDHEN, CDR2 SYDVKM. The J segment lost 8 bases and the V segment lost 5 bases, leaving 11 bases of the junction unmatched. The CDR3 length is 16 residues. As DNA, the CDR3 is TGTGCCAGCAGTCTCGGACAGGGGGTGTTAGAGGAAAAACTGTTTTTT. Amino acids: CASSLGQGVLEEKLFF. Using reference TRBV28 and TRBJ1-4 for the parts outside the CDR3, the full variable domain is DVKVTQSSRYLVKRTGEKVFLECVQDMDHENMFWYRQDPGLGLRLIYFSYDVKMKEKGDIPEGYSVSREKKERFSLILESASTNQTSMYLCASSLGQGVLEEKLFFGSGTQLSVL.

This chain links TRBV7-2 with TRBJ2-7, with TRBD2 matching 9 bases. V lost 6 bases and J lost 7; bases outside the gene matches: 13. Germline values: CDR1 SGHTA, CDR2 FQGNSA. The CDR3 has 15 residues. The CDR3: CASRPYDLAGFEQYF. The CDR3 bases are TGTGCCAGCAGACCTTATGACCTAGCGGGATTTGAGCAGTACTTC.

The chain uses TRBV6-6 and TRBJ1-2, with 8 bases identical to TRBD1. CDR3 size: 13 residues. Germline lookup yields CDR1 MNHNY and CDR2 SVGAGI (reference sequence). The V and J ends lost 5 bases and 9 bases, in that order; junction bases with no gene match: 8. CDR3 bases: TGTGCCAGCAGTCCTCAAGCAGGGGGCAGCTACACCTTC. It codes for CASSPQAGGSYTF.